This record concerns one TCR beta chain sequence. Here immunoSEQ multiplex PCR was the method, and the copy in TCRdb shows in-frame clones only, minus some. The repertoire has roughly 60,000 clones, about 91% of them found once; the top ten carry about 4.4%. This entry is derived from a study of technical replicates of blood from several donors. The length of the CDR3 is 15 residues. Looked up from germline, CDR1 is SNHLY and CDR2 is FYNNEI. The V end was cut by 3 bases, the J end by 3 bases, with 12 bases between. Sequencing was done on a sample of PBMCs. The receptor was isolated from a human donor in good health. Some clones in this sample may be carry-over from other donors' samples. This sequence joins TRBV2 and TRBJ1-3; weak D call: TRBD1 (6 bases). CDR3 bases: TGTGCCAGCAGTGACATAGGGGGTTTTGGAAACACCATATATTTT. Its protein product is CASSDIGGFGNTIYF.